This T cell receptor beta chain is drawn from a study of radiotherapy plus CTLA-4 blockade in lung cancer. Findings of the study overall: Following radiotherapy plus ipilimumab, tumor-derived TCR clones expanded in the blood. Increased serum interferon-beta after radiation also reportedly predicted response strongly.

Germline V gives CDR1 SNHLY, CDR2 FYNNEI. CDR3 length: 13 residues. With 8 bases removed from V and 4 bases from J, the gap between germline ends came to 15 bases. Focal radiation was given together with CTLA-4 blockade (ipilimumab) to patients with chemo-refractory metastatic non-small-cell lung cancer. Remarks on this clone: Its matching antigen is unknown.

Clones were sequenced by immunoSEQ multiplex PCR, and TCRdb holds only the in-frame ones, with some missing. Of approximately 33,000 clones in the sample, 78% were seen once. The V call is TRBV2, the J call TRBJ2-7; D call uncertain. The TCR sequence derives from a human donor with non-small cell lung cancer who had stable disease on radiotherapy plus ipilimumab. The starting material was peripheral blood, obtained from a patient treated with radiotherapy plus ipilimumab. The CDR3, as DNA: TGTGCCAGCGGATCCGGGCTTGGGTACGAGCAGTACTTC. Its translation: CASGSGLGYEQYF. The variable domain in full, completed from reference TRBV2 and TRBJ2-7, reads EPEVTQTPSHQVTQMGQEVILRCVPISNHLYFYWYRQILGQKVEFLVSFYNNEISEKSEIFDDQFSVERPDGSNFTLKIRSTKLEDSAMYFCASGSGLGYEQYFGPGTRLTVT.